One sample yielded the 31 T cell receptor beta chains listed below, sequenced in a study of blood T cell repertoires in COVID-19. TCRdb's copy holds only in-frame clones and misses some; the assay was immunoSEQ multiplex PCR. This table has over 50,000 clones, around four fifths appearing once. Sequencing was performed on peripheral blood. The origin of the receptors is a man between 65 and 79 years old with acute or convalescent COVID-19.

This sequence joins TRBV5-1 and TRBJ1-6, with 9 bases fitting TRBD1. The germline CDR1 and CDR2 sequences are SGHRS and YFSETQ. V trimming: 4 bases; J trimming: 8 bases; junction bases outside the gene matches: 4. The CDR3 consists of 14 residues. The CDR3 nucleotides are TGCGCCAGCAGCCGACAGGGGGTGGATTCACCCCTCCACTTT. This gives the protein CASSRQGVDSPLHF.

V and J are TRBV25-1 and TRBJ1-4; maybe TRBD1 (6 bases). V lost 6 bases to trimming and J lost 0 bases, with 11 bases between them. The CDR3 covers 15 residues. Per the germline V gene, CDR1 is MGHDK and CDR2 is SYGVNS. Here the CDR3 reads CASRTAGATNEKLFF. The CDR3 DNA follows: TGTGCCAGCAGGACCGCAGGGGCAACTAATGAAAAACTGTTTTTT.

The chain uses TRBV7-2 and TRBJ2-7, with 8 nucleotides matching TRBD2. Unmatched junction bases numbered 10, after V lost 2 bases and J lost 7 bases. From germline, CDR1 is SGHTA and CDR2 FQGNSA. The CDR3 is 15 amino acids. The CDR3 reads CASSLMAGGLGEQYF. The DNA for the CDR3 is TGTGCCAGCAGCTTAATGGCGGGGGGTCTAGGTGAGCAGTACTTC.

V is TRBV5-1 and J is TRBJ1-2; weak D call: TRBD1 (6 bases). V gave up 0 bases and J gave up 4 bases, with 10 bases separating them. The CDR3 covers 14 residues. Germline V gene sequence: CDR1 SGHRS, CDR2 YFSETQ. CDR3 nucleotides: TGCGCCAGCAGCTTGGACGGGACACTCTATGGCTACACCTTC. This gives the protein CASSLDGTLYGYTF.

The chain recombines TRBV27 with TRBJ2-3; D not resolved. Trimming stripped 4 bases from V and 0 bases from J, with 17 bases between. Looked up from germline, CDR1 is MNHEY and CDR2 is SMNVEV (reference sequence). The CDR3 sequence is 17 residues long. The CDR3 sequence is CASSSLSRTASTDTQYF. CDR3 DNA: TGTGCCAGCAGTTCCCTCTCGCGCACAGCTAGCACAGATACGCAGTATTTT.

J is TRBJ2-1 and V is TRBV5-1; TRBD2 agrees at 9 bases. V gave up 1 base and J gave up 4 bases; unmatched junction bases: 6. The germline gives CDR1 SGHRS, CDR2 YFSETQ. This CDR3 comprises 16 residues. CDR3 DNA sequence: TGCGCCAGCAGCTTGCCGCGGGGGGGTTCGTACAATGAGCAGTTCTTC. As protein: CASSLPRGGSYNEQFF.

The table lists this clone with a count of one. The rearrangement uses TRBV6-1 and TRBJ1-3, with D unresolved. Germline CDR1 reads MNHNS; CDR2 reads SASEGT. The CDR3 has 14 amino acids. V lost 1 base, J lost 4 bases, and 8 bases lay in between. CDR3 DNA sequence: TGTGCCAGCAGTGAAGTCCCCCGGGGAAACACCATATATTTT. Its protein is CASSEVPRGNTIYF.

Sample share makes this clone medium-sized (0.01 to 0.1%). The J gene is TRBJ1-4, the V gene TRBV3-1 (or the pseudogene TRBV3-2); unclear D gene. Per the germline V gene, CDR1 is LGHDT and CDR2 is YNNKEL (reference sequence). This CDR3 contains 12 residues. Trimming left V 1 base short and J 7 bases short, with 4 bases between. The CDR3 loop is CASSQVSEKLFF. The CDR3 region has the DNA TGTGCCAGCAGCCAAGTCAGTGAAAAACTGTTTTTT.

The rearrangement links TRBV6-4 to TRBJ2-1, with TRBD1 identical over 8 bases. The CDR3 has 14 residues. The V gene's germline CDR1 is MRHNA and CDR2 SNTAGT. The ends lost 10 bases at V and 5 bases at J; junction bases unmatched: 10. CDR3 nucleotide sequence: TGTGCCACTAGTCAGGGGGCCAGGAACAATGAGCAGTTCTTC. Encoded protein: CATSQGARNNEQFF.

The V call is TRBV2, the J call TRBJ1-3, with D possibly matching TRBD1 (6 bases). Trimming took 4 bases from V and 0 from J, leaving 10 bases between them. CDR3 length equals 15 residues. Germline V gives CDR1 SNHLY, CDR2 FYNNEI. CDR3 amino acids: CASSVTGPSGNTIYF. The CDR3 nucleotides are TGTGCCAGCAGTGTAACAGGGCCCTCTGGAAACACCATATATTTT.

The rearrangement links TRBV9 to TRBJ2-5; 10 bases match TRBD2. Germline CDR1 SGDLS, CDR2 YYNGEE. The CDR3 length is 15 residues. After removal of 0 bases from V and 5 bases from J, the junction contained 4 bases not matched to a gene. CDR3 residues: CASSVGSGGFETQYF. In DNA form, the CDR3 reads TGTGCCAGCAGCGTAGGTAGCGGGGGGTTCGAGACCCAGTACTTC.

The CDR3 DNA reads TGTGCCAGTAGTATTTCGGGACTAGCCGGGGGGTCCTACAATGAGCAGTTCTTC. Protein sequence: CASSISGLAGGSYNEQFF. The chain joins TRBV19 to TRBJ2-1, with 9 bases aligning to TRBD2. V trimming: 3 bases; J trimming: 1 base; junction bases outside the gene matches: 10. Germline V gene lookup returns CDR1 LNHDA and CDR2 SQIVND (reference sequence). The CDR3 runs to 18 residues.

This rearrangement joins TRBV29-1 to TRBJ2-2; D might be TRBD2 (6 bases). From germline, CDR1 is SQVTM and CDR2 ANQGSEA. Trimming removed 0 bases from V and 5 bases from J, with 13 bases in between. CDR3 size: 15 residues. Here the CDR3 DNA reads TGCAGCGTTGAAGATCTCGGGGGTGGGACCGGGGAGCTGTTTTTT. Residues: CSVEDLGGGTGELFF.

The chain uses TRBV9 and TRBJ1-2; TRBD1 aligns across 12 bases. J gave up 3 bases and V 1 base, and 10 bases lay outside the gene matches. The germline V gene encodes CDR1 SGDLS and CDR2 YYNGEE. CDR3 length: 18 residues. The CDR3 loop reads CASSVSRDRGQRYYGYTF. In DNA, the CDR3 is TGTGCCAGCAGCGTAAGCCGGGACAGGGGGCAGCGGTACTATGGCTACACCTTC.

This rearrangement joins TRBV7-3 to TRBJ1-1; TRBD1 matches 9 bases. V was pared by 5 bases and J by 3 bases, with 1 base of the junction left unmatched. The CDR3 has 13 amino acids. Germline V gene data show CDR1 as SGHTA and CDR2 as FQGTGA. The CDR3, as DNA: TGTGCCAGCAGCCGACAGGGGGACACTGAAGCTTTCTTT. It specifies CASSRQGDTEAFF.

CDR3: CASRGGDRYRMNTEAFF. For the CDR3, the DNA is TGCGCCAGCAGGGGCGGGGACCGATACAGAATGAACACTGAAGCTTTCTTT. The rearrangement uses TRBV5-1 and TRBJ1-1; possibly TRBD1 for D (5 bases). Germline V gene lookup returns CDR1 SGHRS and CDR2 YFSETQ. With 5 bases removed from V and 0 bases from J, the gap between germline ends came to 20 bases. CDR3 length: 17 amino acids.

The chain's CDR3 is CASSTGAPPIYNEQFF. As DNA, the CDR3 is TGTGCCAGTAGTACAGGGGCGCCCCCTATCTACAATGAGCAGTTCTTC. This chain joins TRBV19 and TRBJ2-1; a weak D match, TRBD1 (6 bases). The CDR3 has 16 residues. CDR1 LNHDA and CDR2 SQIVND come from the germline V gene (reference sequence). The germline V and J ends were trimmed by 4 bases and 3 bases, with 16 bases remaining between them. Full variable domain (missing parts from reference TRBV19 and TRBJ2-1): DGGITQSPKYLFRKEGQNVTLSCEQNLNHDAMYWYRQDPGQGLRLIYYSQIVNDFQKGDIAEGYSVSREKKESFPLTVTSAQKNPTAFYLCASSTGAPPIYNEQFFGPGTRLTVL.

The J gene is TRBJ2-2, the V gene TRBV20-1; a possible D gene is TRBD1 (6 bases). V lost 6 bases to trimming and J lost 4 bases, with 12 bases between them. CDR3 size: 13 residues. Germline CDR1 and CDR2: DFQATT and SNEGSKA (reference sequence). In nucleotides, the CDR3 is TGCAGTGCGAGTACAGGGCCCACCGGGGAGCTGTTTTTT. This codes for CSASTGPTGELFF.

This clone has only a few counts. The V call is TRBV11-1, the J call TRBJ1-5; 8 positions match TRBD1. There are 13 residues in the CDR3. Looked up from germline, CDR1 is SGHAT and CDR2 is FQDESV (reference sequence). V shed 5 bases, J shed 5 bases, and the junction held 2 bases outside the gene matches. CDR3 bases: TGTGCCAGCAGCCTACAGGGGGATCAGCCCCAGCATTTT. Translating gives CASSLQGDQPQHF.

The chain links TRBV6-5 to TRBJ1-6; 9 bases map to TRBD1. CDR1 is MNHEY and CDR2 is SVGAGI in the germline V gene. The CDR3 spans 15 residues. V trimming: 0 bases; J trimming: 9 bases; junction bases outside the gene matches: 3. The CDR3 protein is CASSYSTGGSSPLHF. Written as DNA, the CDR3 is TGTGCCAGCAGTTACTCGACAGGGGGGAGTTCACCCCTCCACTTT.

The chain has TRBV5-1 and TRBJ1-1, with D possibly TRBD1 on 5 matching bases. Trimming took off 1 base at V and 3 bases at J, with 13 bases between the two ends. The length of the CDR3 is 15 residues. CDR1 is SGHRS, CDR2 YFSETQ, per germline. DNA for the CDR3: TGCGCCAGCAGCTTGCGTAGCGGGGGAGACACTGAAGCTTTCTTT. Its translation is CASSLRSGGDTEAFF.

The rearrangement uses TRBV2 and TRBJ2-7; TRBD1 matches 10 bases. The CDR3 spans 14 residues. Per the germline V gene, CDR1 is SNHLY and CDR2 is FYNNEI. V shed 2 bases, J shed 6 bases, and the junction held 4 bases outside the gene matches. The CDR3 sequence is CASSEMGTGAEQYF. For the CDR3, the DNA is TGTGCCAGCAGTGAAATGGGGACAGGGGCCGAGCAGTACTTC.

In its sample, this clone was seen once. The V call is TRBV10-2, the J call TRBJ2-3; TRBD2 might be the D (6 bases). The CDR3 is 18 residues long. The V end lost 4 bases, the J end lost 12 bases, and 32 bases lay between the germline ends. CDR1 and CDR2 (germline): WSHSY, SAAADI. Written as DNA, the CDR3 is TGCGCCAGCAGTGCGGGACTCAGGTACGCCCAGATACGCAGGCAACAGTATTTT. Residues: CASSAGLRYAQIRRQQYF.

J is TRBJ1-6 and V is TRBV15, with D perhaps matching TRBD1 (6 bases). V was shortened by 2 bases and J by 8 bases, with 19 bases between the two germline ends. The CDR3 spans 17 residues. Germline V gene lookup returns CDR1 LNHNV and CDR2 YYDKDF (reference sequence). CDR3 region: CATSRYDSRGIHSPLHF. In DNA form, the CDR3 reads TGTGCCACCAGCAGATATGACTCCAGGGGTATCCATTCACCCCTCCACTTT. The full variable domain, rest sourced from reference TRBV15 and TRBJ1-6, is DAMVIQNPRYQVTQFGKPVTLSCSQTLNHNVMYWYQQKSSQAPKLLFHYYDKDFNNEADTPDNFQSRRPNTSFCFLDIRSPGLGDTAMYLCATSRYDSRGIHSPLHFGNGTRLTVT.

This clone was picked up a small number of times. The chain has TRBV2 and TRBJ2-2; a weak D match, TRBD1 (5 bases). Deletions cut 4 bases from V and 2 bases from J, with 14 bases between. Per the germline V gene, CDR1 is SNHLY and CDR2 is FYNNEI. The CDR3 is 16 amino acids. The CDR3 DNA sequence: TGTGCCAGCAGTGGATTAACAGGCAGAAACACCGGGGAGCTGTTTTTT. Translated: CASSGLTGRNTGELFF.

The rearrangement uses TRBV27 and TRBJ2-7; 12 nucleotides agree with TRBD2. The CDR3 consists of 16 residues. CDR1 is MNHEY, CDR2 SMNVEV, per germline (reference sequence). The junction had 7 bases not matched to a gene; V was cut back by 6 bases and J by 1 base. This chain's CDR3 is CASSSPGTSGSYEQYF. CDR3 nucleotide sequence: TGTGCCAGCAGCTCTCCAGGGACTAGCGGGTCCTACGAGCAGTACTTC.

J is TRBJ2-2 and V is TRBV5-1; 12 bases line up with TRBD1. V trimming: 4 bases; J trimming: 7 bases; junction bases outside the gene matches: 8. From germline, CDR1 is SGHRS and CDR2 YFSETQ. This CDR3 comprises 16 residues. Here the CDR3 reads CASSRGTGGRDGELFF. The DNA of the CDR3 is TGCGCCAGCAGCCGCGGGACAGGGGGCCGGGACGGGGAGCTGTTTTTT. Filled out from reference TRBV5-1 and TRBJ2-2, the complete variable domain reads KAGVTQTPRYLIKTRGQQVTLSCSPISGHRSVSWYQQTPGQGLQFLFEYFSETQRNKGNFPGRFSGRQFSNSRSEMNVSTLELGDSALYLCASSRGTGGRDGELFFGEGSRLTVL.

The CDR3 DNA reads as TGTGCCAGCTCCCGAGCGGGGGGCCTACCCTACAATGAGCAGTTCTTC. Translated: CASSRAGGLPYNEQFF. The chain uses TRBV18 and TRBJ2-1; 9 bases fit TRBD2. V gave up 6 bases and J gave up 2 bases; unmatched junction bases: 8. This CDR3 has 16 residues. CDR1 and CDR2 (germline): KGHSH, LQKENI. Based on the CDR3 plus reference TRBV18 and TRBJ2-1, the full variable domain is NAGVMQNPRHLVRRRGQEARLRCSPMKGHSHVYWYRQLPEEGLKFMVYLQKENIIDESGMPKERFSAEFPKEGPSILRIQQVVRGDSAAYFCASSRAGGLPYNEQFFGPGTRLTVL.

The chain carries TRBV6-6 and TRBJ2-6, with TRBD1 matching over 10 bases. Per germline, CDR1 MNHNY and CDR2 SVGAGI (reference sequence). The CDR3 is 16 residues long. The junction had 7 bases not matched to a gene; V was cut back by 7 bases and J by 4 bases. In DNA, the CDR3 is TGTGCCAGCATGGGACAGGGGACCCCCGGGGCCAACGTCCTGACTTTC. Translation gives CASMGQGTPGANVLTF.

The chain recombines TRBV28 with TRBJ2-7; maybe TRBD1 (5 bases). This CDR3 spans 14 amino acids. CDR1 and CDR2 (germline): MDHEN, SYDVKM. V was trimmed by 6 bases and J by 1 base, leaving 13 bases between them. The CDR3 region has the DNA TGTGCCAGCAGCCCAACGGACACTTCCTACGAGCAGTACTTC. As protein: CASSPTDTSYEQYF. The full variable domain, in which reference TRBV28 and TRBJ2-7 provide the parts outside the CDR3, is DVKVTQSSRYLVKRTGEKVFLECVQDMDHENMFWYRQDPGLGLRLIYFSYDVKMKEKGDIPEGYSVSREKKERFSLILESASTNQTSMYLCASSPTDTSYEQYFGPGTRLTVT.

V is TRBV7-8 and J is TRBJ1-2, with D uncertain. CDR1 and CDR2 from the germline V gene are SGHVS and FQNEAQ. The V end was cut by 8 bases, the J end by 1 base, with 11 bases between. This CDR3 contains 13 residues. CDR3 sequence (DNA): TGTGCCAGCGCAGTTAACAGTAACTATGGCTACACCTTC. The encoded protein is CASAVNSNYGYTF. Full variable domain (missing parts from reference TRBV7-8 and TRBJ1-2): GAGVSQSPRYKVAKRGQDVALRCDPISGHVSLFWYQQALGQGPEFLTYFQNEAQLDKSGLPSDRFFAERPEGSVSTLKIQRTQQEDSAVYLCASAVNSNYGYTFGSGTRLTVV.